The rows below give T cell receptor beta chains drawn from one sample of a study of graft-versus-host responses after intestinal transplantation. These receptors have no identified antigens. The assay was immunoSEQ multiplex PCR, and TCRdb's table has in-frame clones only and misses some. The sample records approximately 85,000 clones, 91% being singletons. The source was unstimulated CD8+ T cells sorted from spleen or lymph node cells, collected before transplant. Receptors originate from a human donor who was the organ donor for an intestinal transplant. Each CDR3 is given with its conserved first and last residue. D genes are given only for firm matches. Clone size is not always given. Where it is, it says once, few, many or a class for expanded clones.

TRBJ2-7 | once | TRBV5-1 | TRBD2 | CASSVRLAGGVEEQYF | TGCGCCAGCAGCGTCCGACTAGCGGGAGGGGTCGAGGAGCAGTACTTC
TRBJ2-7 | . | TRBV19 | . | CASSIQPSSLGEQYF | TGTGCCAGTAGTATCCAACCCTCTTCCCTAGGAGAGCAGTACTTC
TRBJ1-5 | . | TRBV19 | . | CASSNRGSPYSNQPQHF | TGTGCCAGTAGTAATCGGGGGTCCCCTTATAGCAATCAGCCCCAGCATTTT
TRBJ2-7 | once | TRBV10-1 | TRBD2 | CASSSAGLASSYEQYF | TGCGCCAGCAGTTCAGCGGGGCTAGCGAGCTCCTACGAGCAGTACTTC
TRBJ2-7 | . | TRBV5-5 | . | CASSYGPLGSYEQYF | TGTGCCAGCAGCTATGGCCCATTGGGGTCCTACGAGCAGTACTTC
TRBJ1-1 | . | TRBV6-5 | . | CASSQGGETKAFF | TGTGCCAGCAGCCAAGGGGGGGAAACTAAAGCTTTCTTT
TRBJ1-1 | . | TRBV4-1 | . | CASSQVMGGGSDTEAFF | TGCGCCAGCAGCCAAGTCATGGGGGGAGGTTCGGACACTGAAGCTTTCTTT
TRBJ1-2 | . | TRBV14 | TRBD1 | CASSWTGERLVYGYTF | TGTGCCAGCAGTTGGACAGGGGAGAGGTTGGTCTATGGCTACACCTTC
TRBJ2-3 | . | TRBV4-1 | TRBD2 | CASSHFEGTSEYTDTQYF | TGCGCCAGCAGCCATTTCGAGGGGACTAGCGAGTACACAGATACGCAGTATTTT
TRBJ1-1 | once | TRBV6-5 | . | CASSYTGNTEAFF | TGTGCCAGCAGTTATACAGGGAACACTGAAGCTTTCTTT
TRBJ2-3 | . | TRBV6-1 | . | CASSEPPGAGADTQYF | TGTGCCAGCAGTGAGCCCCCGGGGGCTGGGGCAGATACGCAGTATTTT
TRBJ1-2 | . | TRBV9 | . | CASRTDGNYGYTF | TGTGCCAGCAGGACGGACGGTAACTATGGCTACACCTTC
TRBJ1-1 | . | TRBV5-5 | TRBD1 | CASSLGVQGTNEAFF | TGTGCCAGCAGCTTGGGGGTACAGGGGACGAATGAAGCTTTCTTT
TRBJ1-3 | . | TRBV5-4 | . | CASSLGLVAGNTIYF | TGTGCCAGCAGCTTGGGTTTGGTAGCGGGAAACACCATATATTTT
TRBJ2-7 | . | TRBV25-1 | . | CAGSEFTATGAPYEQYF | TGTGCCGGCAGTGAATTTACGGCAACAGGAGCGCCATACGAGCAGTACTTC
TRBJ2-5 | . | TRBV18 | . | CASSPNVPTGETQYF | TGTGCCAGCTCACCCAACGTTCCGACTGGGGAGACCCAGTACTTC
TRBJ2-1 | . | TRBV7-3 | . | CASSPSPPWAAGYNEQFF | TGTGCCAGCAGCCCCAGCCCCCCTTGGGCGGCCGGGTACAATGAGCAGTTCTTC
TRBJ2-1 | once | TRBV19 | . | CASSIGQIGGNEQFF | TGTGCCAGTAGTATCGGTCAGATCGGGGGCAATGAGCAGTTCTTC
TRBJ2-7 | . | TRBV4-1 | . | CASSLQVGGHEQYF | TGCGCCAGCAGCCTACAGGTGGGGGGTCACGAGCAGTACTTC
TRBJ2-2 | . | TRBV27 | . | CASSVLDQGNGELFF | TGTGCCAGCAGTGTACTAGACCAGGGGAACGGGGAGCTGTTTTTT
TRBJ2-7 | . | TRBV9 | TRBD1 | CASSGTGVPYEQYF | TGTGCCAGCAGCGGGACAGGGGTCCCCTACGAGCAGTACTTC
TRBJ2-7 | . | TRBV7-3 | TRBD1 | CASSAMGQGRSEQYF | TGTGCCAGCAGCGCCATGGGACAGGGGCGCTCCGAGCAGTACTTC
TRBJ2-7 | . | TRBV5-6 | . | CASSLSFYEQYF | TGTGCCAGCAGCTTGAGCTTCTACGAGCAGTACTTC
TRBJ1-1 | . | TRBV5-4 | TRBD1 | CASSLTGGFEAFF | TGTGCCAGCAGCCTGACAGGGGGGTTTGAAGCTTTCTTT
TRBJ2-1 | . | TRBV6-5 | . | CASSYAEDRDYEQFF | TGTGCCAGCAGTTACGCCGAAGACAGGGACTATGAGCAGTTCTTC
TRBJ1-1 | . | TRBV28 | . | CASSLEENTEAFF | TGTGCCAGCAGTTTAGAGGAGAACACTGAGGCTTTCTTT
TRBJ1-1 | . | TRBV6-6 | . | CASSYGTEAFF | TGTGCCAGCAGTTACGGGACTGAAGCTTTCTTT
TRBJ2-3 | . | TRBV4-1 | . | CASSQVTATSTDTQYF | TGCGCCAGCAGCCAAGTAACAGCGACTAGCACAGATACGCAGTATTTT
TRBJ2-3 | . | TRBV29-1 | . | CSASAGAADTQYF | TGCAGCGCTAGTGCGGGGGCCGCAGATACGCAGTATTTT
TRBJ2-2 | . | TRBV29-1 | . | CSVEGVGGELFF | TGCAGCGTTGAAGGAGTGGGTGGGGAGCTGTTTTTT
TRBJ2-1 | . | TRBV18 | . | CASSRSVSNEQFF | TGTGCCAGCTCCCGGTCGGTTTCCAATGAGCAGTTCTTC
TRBJ1-2 | once | TRBV28 | . | CASSLSAAGGGDGYTF | TGTGCCAGCAGTTTATCCGCTGCCGGGGGGGGTGATGGCTACACCTTC
TRBJ2-3 | . | TRBV10-3 | TRBD2 | CATTDLAGYTDTQYF | TGTGCCACCACAGACTTAGCGGGGTACACAGATACGCAGTATTTT
TRBJ1-1 | . | TRBV6-1 | . | CASSEPASNTEAFF | TGTGCCAGCAGTGAACCAGCCTCGAACACTGAAGCTTTCTTT
TRBJ2-3 | . | TRBV7-9 | . | CASSQGQSPKYTDTQYF | TGTGCCAGCAGCCAAGGACAGAGCCCGAAGTACACAGATACGCAGTATTTT
TRBJ1-2 | . | TRBV6-4 | . | CASSPLFPHGKTYGYTF | TGTGCCAGCAGTCCTCTATTCCCACACGGAAAGACCTATGGCTACACCTTC
TRBJ1-5 | . | TRBV15 | TRBD1 | CATSSGQVNQPQHF | TGTGCCACCAGCAGCGGACAGGTTAATCAGCCCCAGCATTTT
TRBJ2-7 | . | TRBV27 | . | CASSLSMGGYEQYF | TGTGCCAGCAGTTTATCTATGGGCGGGTACGAGCAGTACTTC
TRBJ2-3 | . | TRBV6-5 | . | CASSYSAGRTDTQYF | TGTGCCAGCAGTTACTCGGCAGGGCGGACAGATACGCAGTATTTT
TRBJ2-1 | . | TRBV19 | . | CASSIGGLGGREQFF | TGTGCCAGTAGTATCGGCGGGCTTGGGGGACGTGAGCAGTTCTTC
TRBJ2-1 | . | TRBV19 | . | CASSIMSADNEQFF | TGTGCCAGTAGTATAATGTCGGCCGACAATGAGCAGTTCTTC
TRBJ1-5 | . | TRBV19 | . | CASSPRLSNQPQHF | TGTGCCAGTAGTCCCCGTTTGAGCAATCAGCCCCAGCATTTT
TRBJ1-5 | . | TRBV6-5 | . | CATGQWGIANQPQHF | TGTGCCACTGGACAGTGGGGGATTGCAAATCAGCCCCAGCATTTT
TRBJ2-1 | . | TRBV7-2 | TRBD2 | CASSSPGSGISYNEQFF | TGTGCCAGCAGCTCACCCGGGAGCGGGATCTCCTACAATGAGCAGTTCTTC
TRBJ2-7 | . | TRBV6-5 | . | CASSYSMGEWSYEQYF | TGTGCCAGCAGTTACTCGATGGGAGAGTGGTCCTACGAGCAGTACTTC
TRBJ1-2 | . | TRBV10-3 | TRBD1 | CAISAPGTGEDGYTF | TGTGCCATCAGTGCGCCCGGGACAGGGGAAGACGGCTACACCTTC
TRBJ2-5 | few | TRBV6-1 | . | CASRVPGSETQYF | TGTGCCAGCAGAGTTCCGGGCTCGGAGACCCAGTACTTC
TRBJ1-1 | few | TRBV7-9 | . | CASSPPSSNTEAFF | TGTGCCAGCAGTCCACCCTCATCGAACACTGAAGCTTTCTTT
TRBJ1-3 | . | TRBV4-1 | . | CASSQAGGTDGNTIYF | TGCGCCAGCAGCCAAGCGGGGGGGACCGATGGAAACACCATATATTTT
TRBJ2-7 | . | TRBV5-5 | TRBD2 | CASSPSGTSGSSYEQYF | TGTGCCAGCAGCCCAAGCGGGACTAGCGGTAGCTCCTACGAGCAGTACTTC
TRBJ2-7 | . | TRBV19 | . | CASSQFYEQYF | TGTGCCAGTAGCCAATTCTACGAGCAGTACTTC
TRBJ2-3 | . | TRBV6-5 | . | CASSYSEGGDTQYF | TGTGCCAGCAGTTACTCAGAGGGAGGAGATACGCAGTATTTT
TRBJ1-4 | . | TRBV28 | . | CASTSRVLTAGASNEKLFF | TGTGCCAGCACATCCCGGGTGCTGACCGCAGGGGCGTCTAATGAAAAACTGTTTTTT
TRBJ1-1 | . | TRBV9 | . | CASSEEEGGRTEAFF | TGTGCCAGCAGCGAGGAGGAGGGTGGACGGACTGAAGCTTTCTTT